The entry below describes one TCR beta chain. The V end was cut by 0 bases, the J end by 2 bases, with 13 bases between. Germline V gene lookup returns CDR1 ENHRY and CDR2 SYGVKD. The CDR3 has 16 residues. Amplification of TCR beta CDR3 regions was performed using RNA transcripts as template. A first-round RT-PCR of the TCR CDR3 used the HTBI primer set. One entry per CDR3 protein, called by TCRdb with MiXCR from the multiplex PCR reads. The data hold 660,000 or so distinct CDR3 sequences, with less than 25% observed a single time. This sample was included in a study of T cells in Graves' hyperthyroidism and ophthalmopathy.

The origin of this receptor is a man aged 25 to 40 with Graves' ophthalmopathy. The sequenced sample was blood. This chain joins TRBV10-3 and TRBJ1-2; maybe TRBD1 (5 bases). CDR3 bases: TGTGCCATCAGTGAGTCCTTGATAAGACAGAACTATGGCTACACCTTC. Its protein is CAISESLIRQNYGYTF.